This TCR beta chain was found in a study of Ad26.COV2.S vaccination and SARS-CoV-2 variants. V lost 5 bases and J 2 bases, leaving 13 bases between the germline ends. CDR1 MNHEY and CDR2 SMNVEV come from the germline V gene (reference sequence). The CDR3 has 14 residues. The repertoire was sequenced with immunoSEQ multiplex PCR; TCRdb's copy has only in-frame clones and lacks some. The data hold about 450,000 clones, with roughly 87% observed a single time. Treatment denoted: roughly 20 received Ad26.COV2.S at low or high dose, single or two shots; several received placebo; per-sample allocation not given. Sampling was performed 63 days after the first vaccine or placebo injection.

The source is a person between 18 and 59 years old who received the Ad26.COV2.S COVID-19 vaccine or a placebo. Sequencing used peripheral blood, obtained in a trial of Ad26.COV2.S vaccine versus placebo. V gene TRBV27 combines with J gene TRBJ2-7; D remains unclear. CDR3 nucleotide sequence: TGTGCCAGCAGTCAACAGACAAACCCCTACGAGCAGTACTTC. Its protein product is CASSQQTNPYEQYF.